A selection of T cell receptor beta chains follows, all from one sample in a study of CD8 T cells in ankylosing spondylitis. TCRdb independently ran MiXCR on the 5' RACE reads; one entry per CDR3 protein. The sample consists of around 220,000 distinct CDR3 sequences, approximately 10% of them appearing once. The sample was blood, either unsorted or a sorted T cell fraction (not recorded which). The receptors were gathered from a male donor with ankylosing spondylitis or in good health (not recorded which). Each CDR3 is given with its conserved first and last residue. D genes are given only for firm matches. Clone size is shown for a subset of rows, as once, few, many or a class of expanded clone.

abundance: many; d_gene: .; j_gene: TRBJ2-2; v_gene: TRBV20-1; CDR3nt: TGCAGTGCTATGGCAGGGGCGAACACCGGGGAGCTGTTTTTT; CDR3aa: CSAMAGANTGELFF
abundance: many; d_gene: TRBD2; j_gene: TRBJ2-1; v_gene: TRBV15; CDR3nt: TGTGCCACCAGCAGAGGGACTAGCGGGGGTTACAATGAGCAGTTCTTC; CDR3aa: CATSRGTSGGYNEQFF
abundance: .; d_gene: .; j_gene: TRBJ2-3; v_gene: TRBV29-1; CDR3nt: TGCAGCCTCAGGGGGGGAAGCGGGGAAGGCATAGATACGCAGTATTTT; CDR3aa: CSLRGGSGEGIDTQYF
abundance: many; d_gene: .; j_gene: TRBJ2-3; v_gene: TRBV20-1; CDR3nt: TGCAGTGCTAGAGGAATCGGGGCCCACACAGATACGCAGTATTTT; CDR3aa: CSARGIGAHTDTQYF
abundance: many; d_gene: TRBD2; j_gene: TRBJ2-3; v_gene: TRBV20-1; CDR3nt: TGCAGTGCTAGTGGCCAGCGGGGGGGTTTCACAGATACGCAGTATTTT; CDR3aa: CSASGQRGGFTDTQYF
abundance: few; d_gene: .; j_gene: TRBJ2-7; v_gene: TRBV12-3/TRBV12-4; CDR3nt: TGTGCCAGCAGCCCCGCTCGATACGAGCAGTACTTC; CDR3aa: CASSPARYEQYF
abundance: many; d_gene: .; j_gene: TRBJ2-1; v_gene: TRBV10-3; CDR3nt: TGTGCCATGACCCGGGACCGAACCTACAATGAGCAGTTCTTC; CDR3aa: CAMTRDRTYNEQFF
abundance: few; d_gene: TRBD2; j_gene: TRBJ2-5; v_gene: TRBV20-1; CDR3nt: TGCAGTGCTAGAGATCGAGGAGTAGCGGGGGGCCTTCAAGAGACCCAGTACTTC; CDR3aa: CSARDRGVAGGLQETQYF
abundance: many; d_gene: .; j_gene: TRBJ2-1; v_gene: TRBV3-1; CDR3nt: TGTGCCAGCAGACGCGACAGCTACAATGAGCAGTTCTTC; CDR3aa: CASRRDSYNEQFF
abundance: many; d_gene: .; j_gene: TRBJ2-1; v_gene: TRBV11-2; CDR3nt: TGTGCCAGCAGCTTAGGCTACTCCTACAATGAGCAGTTCTTC; CDR3aa: CASSLGYSYNEQFF
abundance: many; d_gene: .; j_gene: TRBJ2-7; v_gene: TRBV5-1; CDR3nt: TGCGCCAGCAGCTTGGACCTGGGACTCCCTAGTTCCACCTACGAGCAGTACTTC; CDR3aa: CASSLDLGLPSSTYEQYF
abundance: many; d_gene: TRBD1; j_gene: TRBJ1-1; v_gene: TRBV5-1; CDR3nt: TGCGCCAGCAGCTTGCAAGGAAACAGGGGTCGCACTGAAGCTTTCTTT; CDR3aa: CASSLQGNRGRTEAFF
abundance: .; d_gene: .; j_gene: TRBJ1-1; v_gene: TRBV7-9; CDR3nt: TGTGCCAGCAGCTTAGCGGTGGGCGAAGCTTTCTTT; CDR3aa: CASSLAVGEAFF
abundance: .; d_gene: TRBD2; j_gene: TRBJ2-2; v_gene: TRBV7-8; CDR3nt: TGTGCCAGCAGCTTAGCGCGACTAGCGGGGCACACCGGGGAGCTGTTTTTT; CDR3aa: CASSLARLAGHTGELFF
abundance: many; d_gene: TRBD2; j_gene: TRBJ2-1; v_gene: TRBV7-6; CDR3nt: TGTGCCAGCAGCTTTCGTGGGACTAACTCCTACAATGAGCAGTTCTTC; CDR3aa: CASSFRGTNSYNEQFF
abundance: many; d_gene: .; j_gene: TRBJ2-6; v_gene: TRBV12-3/TRBV12-4; CDR3nt: TGTGCCAGCAGTTTAGTACAGGTCTACTCTGGGGCCAACGTCCTGACTTTC; CDR3aa: CASSLVQVYSGANVLTF
abundance: .; d_gene: .; j_gene: TRBJ2-7; v_gene: TRBV20-1; CDR3nt: TGCAGTGCTAGACGCGGGCTCTACGAGCAGTACTTC; CDR3aa: CSARRGLYEQYF
abundance: few; d_gene: .; j_gene: TRBJ2-7; v_gene: TRBV3-1; CDR3nt: TGTGCCAGCAGCCGGACAGACGAGCAGTACTTC; CDR3aa: CASSRTDEQYF
abundance: few; d_gene: .; j_gene: TRBJ2-3; v_gene: TRBV24-1; CDR3nt: TGTGCCACCCAGCGAGCTAGCACAGATACGCAGTATTTT; CDR3aa: CATQRASTDTQYF
abundance: .; d_gene: .; j_gene: TRBJ2-5; v_gene: TRBV7-6; CDR3nt: TGTGCCAGCTTACGGCGTATTCAAGAGACCCAGTACTTC; CDR3aa: CASLRRIQETQYF
abundance: many; d_gene: TRBD1; j_gene: TRBJ2-7; v_gene: TRBV28; CDR3nt: TGTGCCAGCAGTTACGCCAGGGGGCTCTCCTACGAGCAGTACTTC; CDR3aa: CASSYARGLSYEQYF
abundance: many; d_gene: .; j_gene: TRBJ2-7; v_gene: TRBV20-1; CDR3nt: TGCAGTGCTATCCTCGATCCCTACGAGCAGTACTTC; CDR3aa: CSAILDPYEQYF
abundance: many; d_gene: TRBD1; j_gene: TRBJ2-6; v_gene: TRBV10-3; CDR3nt: TGTGCCATCAGTGGACAGGGGAATACCGGGGCCAACGTCCTGACTTTC; CDR3aa: CAISGQGNTGANVLTF
abundance: many; d_gene: TRBD2; j_gene: TRBJ2-1; v_gene: TRBV9; CDR3nt: TGTGCCAGCAGCGTAAGCGGGGAGAGCTACAATGAGCAGTTCTTC; CDR3aa: CASSVSGESYNEQFF
abundance: many; d_gene: TRBD2; j_gene: TRBJ2-1; v_gene: TRBV7-3; CDR3nt: TGTGCCAGCAGCTTAAGGCGGACTAGCGCGGACAATGAGCAGTTCTTC; CDR3aa: CASSLRRTSADNEQFF
abundance: many; d_gene: .; j_gene: TRBJ2-7; v_gene: TRBV28; CDR3nt: TGTGCCAGCAGTTCGTCGGGACAAAAAACCTACGAGCAGTACTTC; CDR3aa: CASSSSGQKTYEQYF
abundance: .; d_gene: TRBD1; j_gene: TRBJ1-6; v_gene: TRBV20-1; CDR3nt: TGCAGTGCTCACCCCACCCCCGGGACAGGGGATTCCTATAATTCACCCCTCCACTTT; CDR3aa: CSAHPTPGTGDSYNSPLHF
abundance: many; d_gene: TRBD2; j_gene: TRBJ2-3; v_gene: TRBV7-8; CDR3nt: TGTGCCAGCAGCTTCCTTAGGGGCGGGGGGGGTGTTTTCGATACGCAGTATTTT; CDR3aa: CASSFLRGGGGVFDTQYF
abundance: many; d_gene: .; j_gene: TRBJ2-1; v_gene: TRBV3-1; CDR3nt: TGTGCCAGCAGCCAACTAGCTAATGAGCAGTTCTTC; CDR3aa: CASSQLANEQFF
abundance: many; d_gene: .; j_gene: TRBJ2-5; v_gene: TRBV3-1; CDR3nt: TGTGCCAGCAGCCAGGGGGACGAGGGGCCTCGGGAGACCCAGTACTTC; CDR3aa: CASSQGDEGPRETQYF
abundance: many; d_gene: TRBD2; j_gene: TRBJ2-1; v_gene: TRBV5-1; CDR3nt: TGCGCCAGCAGCGTGGGACTAGCGGGGGCTGGTGAGCAGTTCTTC; CDR3aa: CASSVGLAGAGEQFF
abundance: few; d_gene: .; j_gene: TRBJ2-7; v_gene: TRBV10-3; CDR3nt: TGTGCCATCAGTGAGTTGAGCTCCTACGAGCAGTACTTC; CDR3aa: CAISELSSYEQYF
abundance: many; d_gene: .; j_gene: TRBJ2-1; v_gene: TRBV7-3; CDR3nt: TGTGGGGCCTGCCACAATGAGCAGTTCTTC; CDR3aa: CGACHNEQFF
abundance: many; d_gene: .; j_gene: TRBJ2-1; v_gene: TRBV20-1; CDR3nt: TGCAGTGCTAGAGATCCGGCTAGGGACAATGAGCAGTTCTTC; CDR3aa: CSARDPARDNEQFF
abundance: .; d_gene: .; j_gene: TRBJ2-5; v_gene: TRBV6-1; CDR3nt: TGTGCCAGCAGGATATCGACCGGACAAGAGACCCAGTACTTC; CDR3aa: CASRISTGQETQYF
abundance: few; d_gene: TRBD1; j_gene: TRBJ2-3; v_gene: TRBV19; CDR3nt: TGTGCCAGCGACAGGGGAGGCGATACGCAGTATTTT; CDR3aa: CASDRGGDTQYF
abundance: few; d_gene: .; j_gene: TRBJ1-2; v_gene: TRBV7-9; CDR3nt: TGTGCCAGCAGCTTAGTTGGCGGCTACACCTTC; CDR3aa: CASSLVGGYTF
abundance: many; d_gene: TRBD1; j_gene: TRBJ1-4; v_gene: TRBV7-2; CDR3nt: TGTGCCAGCAGCCTGCCGGGACAGTTTGAAAAACTGTTTTTT; CDR3aa: CASSLPGQFEKLFF
abundance: many; d_gene: .; j_gene: TRBJ2-1; v_gene: TRBV7-9; CDR3nt: TGTGCCAGCAGCTTACTACGCCAGGAAAACAATGAGCAGTTCTTC; CDR3aa: CASSLLRQENNEQFF
abundance: many; d_gene: .; j_gene: TRBJ1-1; v_gene: TRBV7-2; CDR3nt: TGTGCCAGCAGCCCTAGCGGTCAGGGGTTAAGAACTGAAGCTTTCTTT; CDR3aa: CASSPSGQGLRTEAFF
abundance: .; d_gene: TRBD2; j_gene: TRBJ2-5; v_gene: TRBV5-6; CDR3nt: TGTGCCAGCAGCTCGAACGGGGGGGCCGAGGAGACCCAGTACTTC; CDR3aa: CASSSNGGAEETQYF
abundance: .; d_gene: .; j_gene: TRBJ1-2; v_gene: TRBV28; CDR3nt: TGTGCCAGCAGTAAACCGGGACCCTCGGGGCACTATGGCTACACCTTC; CDR3aa: CASSKPGPSGHYGYTF
abundance: few; d_gene: .; j_gene: TRBJ1-2; v_gene: TRBV6-5; CDR3nt: TGTGCCAGCAGTTACTTCGACAGGCAAAACTATGGCTACACCTTC; CDR3aa: CASSYFDRQNYGYTF
abundance: many; d_gene: TRBD2; j_gene: TRBJ2-1; v_gene: TRBV12-3/TRBV12-4; CDR3nt: TGTGCCAGCAGTTTAAGGGCTAGCGGGGGCCGTGATAGCAATGAGCAGTTCTTC; CDR3aa: CASSLRASGGRDSNEQFF
abundance: few; d_gene: .; j_gene: TRBJ1-1; v_gene: TRBV12-3/TRBV12-4; CDR3nt: TGTGCCAGCAGTGCGGGACCCACGGTTACTGAAGCTTTCTTT; CDR3aa: CASSAGPTVTEAFF
abundance: many; d_gene: TRBD1; j_gene: TRBJ1-5; v_gene: TRBV20-1; CDR3nt: TGCAGTGCTAAACAGGGGAGGGTTCGCAATCAGCCCCAGCATTTT; CDR3aa: CSAKQGRVRNQPQHF
abundance: .; d_gene: .; j_gene: TRBJ2-7; v_gene: TRBV14; CDR3nt: TGTGCCAGCAGCCAAGATTTGAGACACCCCTACGAGCAGTACTTC; CDR3aa: CASSQDLRHPYEQYF
abundance: many; d_gene: TRBD1; j_gene: TRBJ1-6; v_gene: TRBV7-3; CDR3nt: TGTGCCAGCAGCAAGGACAGGGGGCGCGATTCACCCCTCCACTTT; CDR3aa: CASSKDRGRDSPLHF
abundance: many; d_gene: TRBD2; j_gene: TRBJ2-5; v_gene: TRBV29-1; CDR3nt: TGCAGTGAGCGGGGGGTTCAAGAGACCCAGTACTTC; CDR3aa: CSERGVQETQYF
abundance: many; d_gene: TRBD2; j_gene: TRBJ2-7; v_gene: TRBV20-1; CDR3nt: TGCAGCGGGGGGGCTACTAGCTACGAGCAGTACTTC; CDR3aa: CSGGATSYEQYF
abundance: many; d_gene: .; j_gene: TRBJ2-7; v_gene: TRBV5-1; CDR3nt: TGCGCCAGCAGCAGAGCGGATCTCTCTTACGAGCAGTACTTC; CDR3aa: CASSRADLSYEQYF
abundance: .; d_gene: .; j_gene: TRBJ1-4; v_gene: TRBV5-1; CDR3nt: TGCGCCAGCAGCCGAGCGGCTAATGAAAAACTGTTTTTT; CDR3aa: CASSRAANEKLFF
abundance: .; d_gene: TRBD1; j_gene: TRBJ2-3; v_gene: TRBV10-3; CDR3nt: TGTGCCATCGGGGGGGGACAGGGGAGAGATACGCAGTATTTT; CDR3aa: CAIGGGQGRDTQYF
abundance: many; d_gene: TRBD2; j_gene: TRBJ2-4; v_gene: TRBV28; CDR3nt: TGTGCCAGCAACCCGACTAGCGGGGGTTTGGGCATTCAGTACTTC; CDR3aa: CASNPTSGGLGIQYF